Listed below are T cell receptor beta chains from one sample, sequenced in a study of cytomegalovirus exposure and HLA in healthy donors. The data were produced by immunoSEQ multiplex PCR, yet TCRdb's version contains in-frame clones alone and is incomplete. This sample's table has about 48,000 clones. Sequencing was done on a sample of PBMCs. The source of these receptors is a middle-aged woman in good health and CMV-seronegative. CDR3s include the opening cysteine and the closing phenylalanine or tryptophan. The D gene is left open where the match is weak.

j_call: TRBJ1-1
v_call: TRBV4-1
d_call: .
cdr3_nt: TGCGCCAGCAGCCACCCGGGGGGGGACACTGAAGCTTTCTTT
cdr3_aa: CASSHPGGDTEAFF

j_call: TRBJ2-6
v_call: TRBV4-2
d_call: .
cdr3_nt: TGTGCCAGCAGCCCCTCCCAGGGGTCTGGGGCCAACGTCCTGACTTTC
cdr3_aa: CASSPSQGSGANVLTF

j_call: TRBJ1-5
v_call: TRBV6-5
d_call: .
cdr3_nt: TGTGCCAGCAGTTACTCGGGGGGGCCGGATCAGCCCCAGCATTTT
cdr3_aa: CASSYSGGPDQPQHF

j_call: TRBJ1-6
v_call: TRBV6-5
d_call: .
cdr3_nt: TGTGCCAGCAGTTACTCGACAGTAGGAGATTCACCCCTCCACTTT
cdr3_aa: CASSYSTVGDSPLHF

j_call: TRBJ2-5
v_call: TRBV6-1
d_call: TRBD1
cdr3_nt: TGTGCCCTAAAACGGACAGGGTTGGAGACCCAGTACTTC
cdr3_aa: CALKRTGLETQYF

j_call: TRBJ2-4
v_call: TRBV5-6
d_call: .
cdr3_nt: TGTGCCAGCAGCCCCGGGGGGCGGGACGTAGCCAAAAACATTCAGTACTTC
cdr3_aa: CASSPGGRDVAKNIQYF

j_call: TRBJ2-7
v_call: TRBV5-1
d_call: TRBD1
cdr3_nt: TGCGCCAGCAGCTTGGCCCTGGACAGGAAAACCTACGAGCAGTACTTC
cdr3_aa: CASSLALDRKTYEQYF

j_call: TRBJ2-3
v_call: TRBV27
d_call: TRBD2
cdr3_nt: TGTGCCAGCAGTTTATTAAGGGCGGGGGGCACAGATACGCAGTATTTT
cdr3_aa: CASSLLRAGGTDTQYF

j_call: TRBJ2-7
v_call: TRBV11-2
d_call: TRBD2
cdr3_nt: TGTGCCAGCAGCTTGACTAGCGGGCGCACCTACGAGCAGTACTTC
cdr3_aa: CASSLTSGRTYEQYF

j_call: TRBJ2-1
v_call: TRBV20-1
d_call: .
cdr3_nt: TGCAGTGCTAACTCCAGGAATGAGCAGTTCTTC
cdr3_aa: CSANSRNEQFF

j_call: TRBJ2-3
v_call: TRBV28
d_call: .
cdr3_nt: TGTGCCAGCAGTTTATTGTCCCGGGGCACAGATACGCAGTATTTT
cdr3_aa: CASSLLSRGTDTQYF

j_call: TRBJ1-1
v_call: TRBV6-5
d_call: .
cdr3_nt: TGTGCCAGCAGTTACTCGAGAGGGGGCACTGAAGCTTTCTTT
cdr3_aa: CASSYSRGGTEAFF

j_call: TRBJ2-3
v_call: TRBV5-4
d_call: TRBD1
cdr3_nt: TGTGCCAGCAGCCCGGTTGACAGGGATAGCACAGATACGCAGTATTTT
cdr3_aa: CASSPVDRDSTDTQYF

j_call: TRBJ1-4
v_call: TRBV7-9
d_call: .
cdr3_nt: TGTGCCAGCAGCGCCTTCCTCCTTCTGGGCCCTGAAAAACCGTTTTTT
cdr3_aa: CASSAFLLLGPEKPFF

j_call: TRBJ1-5
v_call: TRBV25-1
d_call: .
cdr3_nt: TGTGCCAGCAGTGAAGGCCCTCCAGGACAGCCCCAGCATTTT
cdr3_aa: CASSEGPPGQPQHF

j_call: TRBJ1-4
v_call: TRBV2
d_call: .
cdr3_nt: TGTGCCAGCAGTGAATCGGGGGGCACTAATGAAAAACTGTTTTTT
cdr3_aa: CASSESGGTNEKLFF

j_call: TRBJ2-2
v_call: TRBV5-1
d_call: TRBD1
cdr3_nt: TGCGCCACCTCGGGACAGGGCTCCACCGGGGAGCTGTTTTTT
cdr3_aa: CATSGQGSTGELFF

j_call: TRBJ2-2
v_call: TRBV19
d_call: .
cdr3_nt: TGTGCCAGTAGTCAACGGTCGGAGCTGTTTTTT
cdr3_aa: CASSQRSELFF

j_call: TRBJ2-5
v_call: TRBV10-3
d_call: .
cdr3_nt: TGTGCCATCAGTAAAGGGGAATCCCCAGAGACCCAGTACTTC
cdr3_aa: CAISKGESPETQYF

j_call: TRBJ1-4
v_call: TRBV29-1
d_call: .
cdr3_nt: TGCAGCGTTGAGAATATCGGGAAACTGTTTTTT
cdr3_aa: CSVENIGKLFF

j_call: TRBJ1-1
v_call: TRBV5-1
d_call: .
cdr3_nt: TGCGCCAGCAGCCCGGGGGGACGGATGAACACTGAAGCTTTCTTT
cdr3_aa: CASSPGGRMNTEAFF

j_call: TRBJ2-5
v_call: TRBV7-9
d_call: TRBD2
cdr3_nt: TGTGCCAGCAGCCCAGCGGGGGTCGGGCAAGAGACCCAGTACTTC
cdr3_aa: CASSPAGVGQETQYF

j_call: TRBJ2-7
v_call: TRBV9
d_call: TRBD1
cdr3_nt: TGTGCCAGCACTCCTGGGACAGGACCCTCCTACGAGCAGTACTTC
cdr3_aa: CASTPGTGPSYEQYF

j_call: TRBJ2-5
v_call: TRBV5-4
d_call: TRBD1
cdr3_nt: TGTGCCAGCAGCGGGGGACAGGGGGCGGGAGGAGAGACCCAGTACTTC
cdr3_aa: CASSGGQGAGGETQYF

j_call: TRBJ1-2
v_call: TRBV19
d_call: .
cdr3_nt: TGTGCCAGTAGTAACCCACCTACAGGGAACTATGGCTACACCTTC
cdr3_aa: CASSNPPTGNYGYTF

j_call: TRBJ1-2
v_call: TRBV28
d_call: .
cdr3_nt: TGTGCCAGCCACGGCGGGGGGTCGTCTGGCTACACCTTC
cdr3_aa: CASHGGGSSGYTF

j_call: TRBJ2-5
v_call: TRBV29-1
d_call: .
cdr3_nt: TGCAGCGTTGTGATCCAGGTCGTGGAGACCCAGTACTTC
cdr3_aa: CSVVIQVVETQYF

j_call: TRBJ2-5
v_call: TRBV7-3
d_call: .
cdr3_nt: TGTGCCAGCAGCTTACAAGGGAGTTCAGAGACCCAGTACTTC
cdr3_aa: CASSLQGSSETQYF

j_call: TRBJ2-3
v_call: TRBV30
d_call: TRBD2
cdr3_nt: TGTGCCTGGAGCGCCGGGGGAGGGGATACGCAGTATTTT
cdr3_aa: CAWSAGGGDTQYF

j_call: TRBJ1-2
v_call: TRBV6-1
d_call: TRBD1
cdr3_nt: TGTGCCAGCAGTGAAGCGGGACAGTATGGCTACACCTTC
cdr3_aa: CASSEAGQYGYTF

j_call: TRBJ2-2
v_call: TRBV5-1
d_call: .
cdr3_nt: TGCGCCAGCAGCTTGTCAGCGAACACCGGGGAGCTGTTTTTT
cdr3_aa: CASSLSANTGELFF

j_call: TRBJ2-1
v_call: TRBV9
d_call: TRBD2
cdr3_nt: TGTGCCACCCAGCGGGGAGATTTTCTATACAATGAGCAGTTCTTC
cdr3_aa: CATQRGDFLYNEQFF

j_call: TRBJ1-1
v_call: TRBV6-6
d_call: .
cdr3_nt: TGTGCCAGCAGTTACCGGGAAGCTTTCTTT
cdr3_aa: CASSYREAFF

j_call: TRBJ2-1
v_call: TRBV4-3
d_call: TRBD2
cdr3_nt: TGCGCCAGCAGCCAGACCCTAGCGGGGGGCTACAATGAGCAGTTCTTC
cdr3_aa: CASSQTLAGGYNEQFF

j_call: TRBJ2-3
v_call: TRBV6-5
d_call: TRBD2
cdr3_nt: TGTGCCAGCAGTTACCTCAAAGCGGGGGCAGGAGATACGCAGTATTTT
cdr3_aa: CASSYLKAGAGDTQYF

j_call: TRBJ1-1
v_call: TRBV15
d_call: .
cdr3_nt: TGTGCCACCAGCAGACGTCATACAGGGTTTAACACTGAAGCTTTCTTT
cdr3_aa: CATSRRHTGFNTEAFF

j_call: TRBJ2-1
v_call: TRBV19
d_call: .
cdr3_nt: TGTGCCAGTAGTATAGGGCCATTCTCCTACAATGAGCAGTTCTTC
cdr3_aa: CASSIGPFSYNEQFF

j_call: TRBJ2-3
v_call: TRBV10-3
d_call: TRBD1
cdr3_nt: TGTGCCATCAGCCCCGGACAGGGCGACTGGGGCACGCAGTATTTT
cdr3_aa: CAISPGQGDWGTQYF

j_call: TRBJ2-3
v_call: TRBV28
d_call: TRBD2
cdr3_nt: TGTGCCAGCAGTGAGCGGGGGGATTTCCGTCGTACGCAGTATTTT
cdr3_aa: CASSERGDFRRTQYF

j_call: TRBJ1-4
v_call: TRBV27
d_call: .
cdr3_nt: TGTGCCAGCACTGGGGGGGCAACTAATGAAAAACTGTTTTTT
cdr3_aa: CASTGGATNEKLFF

j_call: TRBJ2-5
v_call: TRBV18
d_call: TRBD2
cdr3_nt: TGTGCCAGCTCACCACCGAAAGGGTCCGGGGAGGGGACCCAGTACTTC
cdr3_aa: CASSPPKGSGEGTQYF

j_call: TRBJ1-1
v_call: TRBV19
d_call: TRBD1
cdr3_nt: TGTGCCAGTAGCATTACAGCGACAGGGTTCACTGAAGCTTTCTTT
cdr3_aa: CASSITATGFTEAFF

j_call: TRBJ1-2
v_call: TRBV6-4
d_call: .
cdr3_nt: TGTGCCACCTCAGACGGTAACTATAGCTACACCTTC
cdr3_aa: CATSDGNYSYTF

j_call: TRBJ1-2
v_call: TRBV28
d_call: .
cdr3_nt: TGTGCCAGCACGGCGGGAGGCCATAACTATGGCTACACCTTC
cdr3_aa: CASTAGGHNYGYTF

j_call: TRBJ2-1
v_call: TRBV6-5
d_call: .
cdr3_nt: TGTGCCAGCAGCCCTCGAGGAGTGGTCGACAATGAGCAGTTCTTC
cdr3_aa: CASSPRGVVDNEQFF

j_call: TRBJ1-5
v_call: TRBV6-6
d_call: TRBD1
cdr3_nt: TGTGCCAGCAAGTTACCGGACAGGGTCTCTCAGCCCCAGCATTTT
cdr3_aa: CASKLPDRVSQPQHF

j_call: TRBJ2-3
v_call: TRBV6-5
d_call: .
cdr3_nt: TGTGCCAGCAGTTACAGGACAGCCGATACGCAGTATTTT
cdr3_aa: CASSYRTADTQYF

j_call: TRBJ1-2
v_call: TRBV6-5
d_call: TRBD1
cdr3_nt: TGTGCCAGCAGTTCCCCGGGACAGAACTATGGCTACACCTTC
cdr3_aa: CASSSPGQNYGYTF

j_call: TRBJ2-1
v_call: TRBV9
d_call: TRBD1
cdr3_nt: TGTGCCAGCAGCGCGGGACAGGGGGTATACAATGAGCAGTTCTTC
cdr3_aa: CASSAGQGVYNEQFF

j_call: TRBJ1-1
v_call: TRBV5-6
d_call: .
cdr3_nt: TGTGCCAGCAGCGTCAACAGGTTCCCGGCTGAAGCTTTCTTT
cdr3_aa: CASSVNRFPAEAFF

j_call: TRBJ2-4
v_call: TRBV2
d_call: TRBD1
cdr3_nt: TGTGCCAGCAGTGTGTGGACAGGGGGCGCGAACATTCAGTACTTC
cdr3_aa: CASSVWTGGANIQYF

j_call: TRBJ1-2
v_call: TRBV4-2
d_call: TRBD1
cdr3_nt: TGTGCCAGCAGTCGTTCTCAGGACAGGGGGGTTGGCTACACCTTC
cdr3_aa: CASSRSQDRGVGYTF

j_call: TRBJ1-2
v_call: TRBV15
d_call: TRBD1
cdr3_nt: TGTGCCACCAGCAGAGAGGACAGGGGCGTCAGCTATGGCTACACCTTC
cdr3_aa: CATSREDRGVSYGYTF

j_call: TRBJ1-1
v_call: TRBV5-5
d_call: .
cdr3_nt: TGTGCCAGCAGCCGGGGGGAGGGTGAAGCTTTCTTT
cdr3_aa: CASSRGEGEAFF

j_call: TRBJ1-1
v_call: TRBV5-1
d_call: TRBD1
cdr3_nt: TGCGCCAGCAGCTTCCCGGGACAGGGGAGAACTGAAGCTTTCTTT
cdr3_aa: CASSFPGQGRTEAFF